A single sample is the source of the 27 T cell receptor beta chains below, sequenced in a study of cytomegalovirus exposure and HLA in healthy donors. 13 Jbeta primers and 60 Vbeta primers were used for the PCR. Profiled with immunoSEQ multiplex PCR; TCRdb holds only in-frame clones, not every one. The sample shows 95,000 to 150,000 clones, around 80% of them seen only once. Sequencing was done on a sample of PBMCs. Receptor source: a man over 45 in good health and CMV-seronegative.

V usage is TRBV5-6 and J usage is TRBJ1-4; TRBD1 might be the D (6 bases). Germline V gene data show CDR1 as SGHDT and CDR2 as YYEEEE. Trimming cost V 3 bases and J 4 bases, with 13 bases left between them. This CDR3 spans 15 amino acids. CDR3 in DNA: TGTGCCAGCAGCTCCCGTGGCAGGGGTAATGAAAAACTGTTTTTT. This codes for CASSSRGRGNEKLFF.

V usage is TRBV5-1 and J usage is TRBJ1-4, with 9 positions matching TRBD1. V lost 4 bases to trimming and J lost 5 bases; unmatched junction nucleotides: 6. The CDR3 sequence is 15 residues long. Per the germline V gene, CDR1 is SGHRS and CDR2 is YFSETQ. The CDR3 coding sequence is TGCGCCAGCAGCCTCTCCGGGACAGGGAATGAAAAACTGTTTTTT. As protein: CASSLSGTGNEKLFF.

The chain uses TRBV7-9 and TRBJ2-5; 8 bases are shared with TRBD2. The CDR3 totals 13 residues. Germline CDR1 is SEHNR and CDR2 is FQNEAQ (reference sequence). V gave up 0 bases and J gave up 11 bases; unmatched junction bases: 5. The CDR3 DNA reads as TGTGCCAGCAGCTTAGCGCGGGGGGCAGAGCAGTACTTC. As protein: CASSLARGAEQYF.

This chain uses TRBV7-2 with TRBJ2-2, with D possibly TRBD2 on 7 matching bases. The length of the CDR3 is 16 residues. The V end was cut by 5 bases, the J end by 4 bases, with 17 bases between. Germline CDR1 SGHTA, CDR2 FQGNSA. CDR3 sequence: CASSPPGGRVTGELFF. The CDR3 coding sequence is TGTGCCAGCAGCCCCCCCGGGGGGCGTGTCACCGGGGAGCTGTTTTTT.

The chain joins TRBV5-1 to TRBJ1-6; TRBD1 matches at 8 bases. The germline gives CDR1 SGHRS, CDR2 YFSETQ. After removal of 4 bases from V and 0 bases from J, the junction contained 15 bases not matched to a gene. CDR3 length: 20 amino acids. CDR3 sequence (DNA): TGCGCCAGCAGCGCCTCAGGGGGCCCTATCATCAGCTCCTATAATTCACCCCTCCACTTT. This sequence encodes CASSASGGPIISSYNSPLHF. The full variable domain, in which reference TRBV5-1 and TRBJ1-6 provide the parts outside the CDR3, is KAGVTQTPRYLIKTRGQQVTLSCSPISGHRSVSWYQQTPGQGLQFLFEYFSETQRNKGNFPGRFSGRQFSNSRSEMNVSTLELGDSALYLCASSASGGPIISSYNSPLHFGNGTRLTVT.

The chain has TRBV10-3 and TRBJ2-7; TRBD2 matches 9 bases. Losses at the gene ends were 7 bases for V and 7 bases for J; bases not matched to a gene: 8. This CDR3 has 13 residues. Per the germline V gene, CDR1 is ENHRY and CDR2 is SYGVKD. CDR3: CAIKDSRGGEQYV. In DNA, the CDR3 is TGTGCCATCAAGGATTCGCGGGGGGGAGAGCAGTACGTC.

This chain uses TRBV6-5 with TRBJ2-5; 9 bases are a match to TRBD1. Germline V gene data show CDR1 as MNHEY and CDR2 as SVGAGI. The CDR3 has 15 residues. V gave up 1 base and J gave up 5 bases; unmatched junction bases: 5. CDR3 residues: CASSYFTGGAETQYF. The CDR3, as DNA: TGTGCCAGCAGTTACTTTACAGGGGGCGCGGAGACCCAGTACTTC.

The chain joins TRBV7-6 to TRBJ2-7; 7 bases fit TRBD1. The CDR3 is 15 amino acids. Germline CDR1 reads SGHVS; CDR2 reads FNYEAQ. V shed 2 bases, J shed 3 bases, and the junction held 7 bases outside the gene matches. Here the CDR3 reads CASSLKQGMFYEQYF. CDR3 bases: TGTGCCAGCAGCTTAAAACAGGGGATGTTCTACGAGCAGTACTTC.

The chain carries TRBV2 and TRBJ1-2; 10 nucleotides line up with TRBD1. Losses at the gene ends were 7 bases for V and 7 bases for J; bases not matched to a gene: 15. This CDR3 spans 16 amino acids. Germline CDR1 SNHLY, CDR2 FYNNEI. Here the CDR3 reads CASTAMRQGASGGYTF. CDR3 sequence (DNA): TGTGCCAGCACCGCAATGCGACAGGGGGCGAGTGGTGGCTACACCTTC.

CDR3 region: CASSLSAETATLEAQYF. The DNA of the CDR3 is TGTGCCAGCAGCTTATCGGCGGAGACAGCTACCCTTGAGGCCCAGTACTTC. This chain links TRBV7-3 with TRBJ2-5, with D perhaps matching TRBD1 (5 bases). The CDR3 runs 17 residues. V was cut by 2 bases and J by 9 bases, with 25 bases left in between. The germline CDR1 and CDR2 sequences are SGHTA and FQGTGA.

This clone was picked up one time. CDR3 nucleotide sequence: TGTGCCAGCAGCTACCAGACAGCGAACACTGAAGCTTTCTTT. Amino acid sequence: CASSYQTANTEAFF. The chain employs TRBV11-2 and TRBJ1-1; D might be TRBD1 (5 bases). Trimming removed 4 bases at V and 1 base at J, with 10 bases between. The length of the CDR3 is 14 residues. The germline gives CDR1 SGHAT, CDR2 FQNNGV.

The J gene is TRBJ2-1, the V gene TRBV5-1; 9 nucleotides agree with TRBD1. CDR3 size: 15 residues. V was clipped by 4 bases and J by 2 bases; unmatched bases: 4. The V gene's germline CDR1 is SGHRS and CDR2 YFSETQ. The CDR3 loop is CASSVTGGPYNEQFF. The CDR3 coding sequence is TGCGCCAGCAGCGTAACAGGGGGCCCCTACAATGAGCAGTTCTTC.

This chain connects TRBV6-4 to TRBJ2-1; D unresolved. CDR3 size: 14 residues. The V gene's germline CDR1 is MRHNA and CDR2 SNTAGT. Trimming pared 0 bases from V and 5 bases from J, leaving 8 bases between. As DNA, the CDR3 is TGTGCCAGCAGTGACTCGAGCGAGAACAATGAGCAGTTCTTC. Protein: CASSDSSENNEQFF.

The CDR3 region has the DNA TGTGCCAGCAGCTCCCGGACAGGCCGAATCTATGGCTACACCTTC. This sequence encodes CASSSRTGRIYGYTF. The gene calls are TRBV11-2 and TRBJ1-2; 7 bases are a match to TRBD1. V dropped 4 bases and J dropped 4; count of bases not matched to a gene: 9. Germline values: CDR1 SGHAT, CDR2 FQNNGV. The CDR3 runs to 15 residues.

V and J are TRBV7-2 and TRBJ2-3; D not certain. The CDR3 is made up of 14 amino acids. From germline, CDR1 is SGHTA and CDR2 FQGNSA. The V end lost 2 bases, the J end lost 6 bases, and 12 bases lay between the germline ends. The CDR3 reads CASSLQLNYDTQYF. The CDR3 DNA is TGTGCCAGCAGCTTACAACTAAACTATGATACGCAGTATTTT.

The genes are TRBV5-4 and TRBJ2-3; 12 bases match TRBD2. Looked up from germline, CDR1 is SGHNT and CDR2 is YYREEE (reference sequence). This CDR3 contains 17 residues. The ends lost 4 bases at V and 0 bases at J; junction bases unmatched: 6. The CDR3 bases are TGTGCCAGCAGCCCCGGACTAGCGGGGAAGAGCACAGATACGCAGTATTTT. It translates to CASSPGLAGKSTDTQYF.

V is TRBV4-2 and J is TRBJ2-5; 8 nucleotides line up with TRBD2. This CDR3 is built from 16 residues. Losses at the gene ends were 0 bases for V and 4 bases for J; bases not matched to a gene: 7. Germline V gene lookup returns CDR1 LGHNA and CDR2 YNFKEQ. DNA of the CDR3: TGTGCCAGCAGCCAAGATCACGGGGGGGCCCCAGAGACCCAGTACTTC. Its protein is CASSQDHGGAPETQYF.

V usage is TRBV7-6 and J usage is TRBJ1-2; 7 bases agree with TRBD1. Germline V gives CDR1 SGHVS, CDR2 FNYEAQ. This CDR3 has 13 amino acids. V lost 2 bases to trimming and J lost 6 bases; unmatched junction nucleotides: 3. The CDR3 DNA follows: TGTGCCAGCAGCTTACGACAGGGAAATGGCTACACCTTC. Amino acid sequence: CASSLRQGNGYTF.

V gene TRBV29-1 combines with J gene TRBJ2-2; D unclear. CDR3 length: 15 amino acids. The V gene lost 5 bases and the J gene lost 1 base, with 14 bases spanning the gap. In germline, CDR1 is SQVTM, CDR2 ANQGSEA. The CDR3 nucleotides are TGCAGCGTTCTAAAAGACTCCCTGAACACCGGGGAGCTGTTTTTT. Its translation: CSVLKDSLNTGELFF.

CDR3 protein: CASSLTAYSNQPQHF. The CDR3 DNA sequence: TGTGCCAGCAGCCTGACAGCATATAGCAATCAGCCCCAGCATTTT. This chain links TRBV7-8 with TRBJ1-5; tentatively, D is TRBD1 (5 bases). CDR3 length: 15 amino acids. Germline V gene lookup returns CDR1 SGHVS and CDR2 FQNEAQ. V dropped 5 bases and J dropped 0 bases, with 11 bases sitting between them. Looking up the rest from reference TRBV7-8 and TRBJ1-5 gives the full variable domain: GAGVSQSPRYKVAKRGQDVALRCDPISGHVSLFWYQQALGQGPEFLTYFQNEAQLDKSGLPSDRFFAERPEGSVSTLKIQRTQQEDSAVYLCASSLTAYSNQPQHFGDGTRLSIL.

The chain carries TRBV4-1 and TRBJ1-4; no firm D call. Trimming shortened V by 0 bases and J by 7 bases, and 15 bases separated the two germline ends. Germline CDR1 is MGHRA and CDR2 is YSYEKL. The CDR3 sequence is 16 residues long. The CDR3 spells CASSQESSGVGEKLFF. The CDR3 nucleotides are TGCGCCAGCAGCCAAGAGTCTTCGGGTGTCGGTGAAAAACTGTTTTTT.

The chain has TRBV5-4 and TRBJ2-2; 8 nucleotides match TRBD1. This CDR3 contains 14 residues. The germline gives CDR1 SGHNT, CDR2 YYREEE (reference sequence). Trimming removed 7 bases from V and 6 bases from J; junction bases left unmatched: 8. CDR3 sequence reads: CASADRGIAGELFF. DNA for the CDR3: TGTGCCAGCGCTGACAGGGGTATAGCCGGGGAGCTGTTTTTT.

V usage is TRBV28 and J usage is TRBJ2-7; 12 nucleotides line up with TRBD2. CDR3 size: 16 residues. Germline-derived CDR1 and CDR2 are MDHEN and SYDVKM. V shed 5 bases and J 2 bases; nucleotides not matched to a gene: 7. The CDR3 nucleotides read TGTGCCAGCAGTAGGACTAGCGGGGCTCCCCCCTACGAGCAGTACGTC. It encodes CASSRTSGAPPYEQYV.

J is TRBJ1-4 and V is TRBV19, with 8 bases identical to TRBD1. V shed 2 bases and J 6 bases; nucleotides not matched to a gene: 8. Looked up from germline, CDR1 is LNHDA and CDR2 is SQIVND (reference sequence). This CDR3 is 16 amino acids long. In nucleotides, the CDR3 is TGTGCCAGTAGTATACACAGGGGGGGAGAGGATGAAAAACTGTTTTTT. It yields the protein CASSIHRGGEDEKLFF.

This clone has only a few counts. The chain combines TRBV5-4 with TRBJ2-3; D gene ambiguous. The CDR3 contains 15 residues. In germline, CDR1 is SGHNT, CDR2 YYREEE (reference sequence). V shed 0 bases and J shed 0 bases, with 8 bases lying between them. The CDR3 sequence is CASSLGARSTDTQYF. The CDR3 region has the DNA TGTGCCAGCAGCTTGGGAGCGCGGAGCACAGATACGCAGTATTTT. Full variable domain (outside the CDR3, taken from reference TRBV5-4 and TRBJ2-3): ETGVTQSPTHLIKTRGQQVTLRCSSQSGHNTVSWYQQALGQGPQFIFQYYREEENGRGNFPPRFSGLQFPNYSSELNVNALELDDSALYLCASSLGARSTDTQYFGPGTRLTVL.

The rearrangement uses TRBV18 and TRBJ1-2, with TRBD1 identical over 7 bases. Unmatched junction bases numbered 8, after V lost 3 bases and J lost 4 bases. CDR1 KGHSH and CDR2 LQKENI come from the germline V gene. This CDR3 contains 15 residues. CDR3 region: CASSPRQGSIYGYTF. Written as DNA, the CDR3 is TGTGCCAGCTCACCGAGACAGGGAAGTATCTATGGCTACACCTTC.

This chain links TRBV6-1 with TRBJ2-3; TRBD1 aligns across 8 bases. CDR3 length equals 14 residues. The V gene's germline CDR1 is MNHNS and CDR2 SASEGT. V was clipped by 6 bases and J by 8 bases; unmatched bases: 10. The CDR3 DNA sequence: TGTGCCAGCAGCGACAGGGGACCGCTGTCTACGCAGTATTTT. Translating gives CASSDRGPLSTQYF.